A selection of T cell receptor beta chains follows, all from one sample in a study of blood T cell repertoires in COVID-19. The method was immunoSEQ multiplex PCR; TCRdb's version includes in-frame clones alone and lacks a portion of them. Altogether 20,000 to 25,000 clones are present, approximately 80% being singletons, with the ten largest covering approximately 6.1%. The sample taken for sequencing was peripheral blood. The receptors come from a man aged 65-85 years with acute or convalescent COVID-19. Each CDR3 is given with its conserved first and last residue. Each record gives: clone size, D gene, J gene, V gene, CDR3 protein, CDR3 DNA. A D gene is named only where the DNA matches it firmly. Only part of the rows carry a size: once, few, many, or a class if the clone is expanded.

>NA|NA|TRBJ2-1|TRBV2
CASSGGRGLSNEQFF
TGTGCCAGCAGTGGGGGGCGGGGGCTGAGCAATGAGCAGTTCTTC
>few|NA|TRBJ2-7|TRBV15
CATSSRPEGVSYEQYF
TGTGCCACCAGCAGCCGTCCAGAAGGGGTCTCCTACGAGCAGTACTTC
>NA|NA|TRBJ2-7|TRBV6-2/TRBV6-3
CASSLQSYEQYF
TGTGCCAGCAGCCTCCAATCCTACGAGCAGTACTTC
>once|TRBD1|TRBJ2-5|TRBV7-3
CASSLAGQGETQYF
TGTGCCAGCAGCTTAGCCGGACAGGGAGAGACCCAGTACTTC
>NA|TRBD1|TRBJ2-7|TRBV6-5
CASSIDSDRAYEQYF
TGTGCCAGCAGCATCGATTCGGACAGGGCCTACGAGCAGTACTTC
>NA|TRBD1|TRBJ1-6|TRBV11-1
CASSWGQGRSPLHF
TGTGCCAGCAGCTGGGGACAGGGCAGGTCACCCCTCCACTTT
>NA|NA|TRBJ1-5|TRBV9
CASSPGGNQPQHF
TGTGCCAGCAGCCCGGGGGGTAATCAGCCCCAGCATTTT
>NA|TRBD1|TRBJ1-2|TRBV19
CASSHTGTGVNYGYTF
TGTGCCAGTAGCCATACCGGGACAGGAGTTAACTATGGCTACACCTTC
>once|NA|TRBJ1-2|TRBV30
CAWTAGPQYGYTF
TGTGCCTGGACCGCAGGGCCCCAGTATGGCTACACCTTC
>once|TRBD2|TRBJ2-3|TRBV27
CASSITPGLAGGPPDTQYF
TGTGCCAGCAGTATTACTCCGGGACTAGCGGGAGGGCCGCCAGATACGCAGTATTTT
>NA|TRBD2|TRBJ2-1|TRBV7-8
CASISQRTSGRSYNEQFF
TGTGCCAGCATCTCACAGCGGACTAGCGGGAGGTCCTACAATGAGCAGTTCTTC
>NA|TRBD2|TRBJ2-7|TRBV5-6
CASSLEVSGSPLEQYF
TGTGCCAGCAGCTTGGAGGTTAGCGGGAGCCCCCTTGAGCAGTACTTC
>NA|NA|TRBJ1-2|TRBV6-5
CASSQYQGTPGGYTF
TGTGCCAGCAGTCAGTACCAGGGAACGCCTGGAGGCTACACCTTC
>few|NA|TRBJ2-2|TRBV10-3
CAISLQGANTGELFF
TGTGCCATCAGTCTACAGGGCGCGAACACCGGGGAGCTGTTTTTT
>NA|TRBD2|TRBJ2-7|TRBV29-1
CSALAGVSYEQYF
TGCAGCGCTCTAGCGGGGGTCTCCTACGAGCAGTACTTC
>NA|NA|TRBJ1-4|TRBV3-1/TRBV3-2
CASSRAEGEEKLFF
TGTGCCAGCAGCCGAGCAGAGGGTGAGGAAAAACTGTTTTTT
>NA|TRBD2|TRBJ2-5|TRBV3-1/TRBV3-2
CASRNLAGEQLETQYF
TGTGCCAGCAGGAATCTGGCGGGAGAACAGTTGGAGACCCAGTACTTC
>NA|NA|TRBJ2-3|TRBV9
CASSVPGTYTQYF
TGTGCCAGCAGCGTACCGGGAACCTATACGCAGTATTTT
>NA|TRBD2|TRBJ2-4|TRBV6-6
CASSRYLAGGPVAKNIQYF
TGTGCCAGCAGCCGATACCTAGCGGGAGGGCCCGTAGCCAAAAACATTCAGTACTTC
>NA|TRBD1|TRBJ2-7|TRBV5-1
CASSFQGVSYEQYF
TGCGCCAGCAGCTTCCAGGGGGTCTCCTACGAGCAGTACTTC
>once|TRBD1|TRBJ1-5|TRBV4-1
CASSQVPKDRVDQPQHF
TGCGCCAGCAGCCAAGTCCCCAAAGACAGGGTGGATCAGCCCCAGCATTTT
>NA|TRBD1|TRBJ2-1|TRBV2
CASSVDRGSYNEQFF
TGTGCCAGCAGTGTAGACAGGGGCTCCTACAATGAGCAGTTCTTC
>NA|TRBD1|TRBJ1-6|TRBV9
CASSEGTGTGGSPLHF
TGTGCCAGCAGCGAAGGGACAGGGACAGGAGGCTCACCCCTCCACTTT
>NA|TRBD2|TRBJ2-3|TRBV29-1
CSAERLAVTDTQYF
TGCAGCGCCGAGAGGCTAGCGGTAACAGATACGCAGTATTTT